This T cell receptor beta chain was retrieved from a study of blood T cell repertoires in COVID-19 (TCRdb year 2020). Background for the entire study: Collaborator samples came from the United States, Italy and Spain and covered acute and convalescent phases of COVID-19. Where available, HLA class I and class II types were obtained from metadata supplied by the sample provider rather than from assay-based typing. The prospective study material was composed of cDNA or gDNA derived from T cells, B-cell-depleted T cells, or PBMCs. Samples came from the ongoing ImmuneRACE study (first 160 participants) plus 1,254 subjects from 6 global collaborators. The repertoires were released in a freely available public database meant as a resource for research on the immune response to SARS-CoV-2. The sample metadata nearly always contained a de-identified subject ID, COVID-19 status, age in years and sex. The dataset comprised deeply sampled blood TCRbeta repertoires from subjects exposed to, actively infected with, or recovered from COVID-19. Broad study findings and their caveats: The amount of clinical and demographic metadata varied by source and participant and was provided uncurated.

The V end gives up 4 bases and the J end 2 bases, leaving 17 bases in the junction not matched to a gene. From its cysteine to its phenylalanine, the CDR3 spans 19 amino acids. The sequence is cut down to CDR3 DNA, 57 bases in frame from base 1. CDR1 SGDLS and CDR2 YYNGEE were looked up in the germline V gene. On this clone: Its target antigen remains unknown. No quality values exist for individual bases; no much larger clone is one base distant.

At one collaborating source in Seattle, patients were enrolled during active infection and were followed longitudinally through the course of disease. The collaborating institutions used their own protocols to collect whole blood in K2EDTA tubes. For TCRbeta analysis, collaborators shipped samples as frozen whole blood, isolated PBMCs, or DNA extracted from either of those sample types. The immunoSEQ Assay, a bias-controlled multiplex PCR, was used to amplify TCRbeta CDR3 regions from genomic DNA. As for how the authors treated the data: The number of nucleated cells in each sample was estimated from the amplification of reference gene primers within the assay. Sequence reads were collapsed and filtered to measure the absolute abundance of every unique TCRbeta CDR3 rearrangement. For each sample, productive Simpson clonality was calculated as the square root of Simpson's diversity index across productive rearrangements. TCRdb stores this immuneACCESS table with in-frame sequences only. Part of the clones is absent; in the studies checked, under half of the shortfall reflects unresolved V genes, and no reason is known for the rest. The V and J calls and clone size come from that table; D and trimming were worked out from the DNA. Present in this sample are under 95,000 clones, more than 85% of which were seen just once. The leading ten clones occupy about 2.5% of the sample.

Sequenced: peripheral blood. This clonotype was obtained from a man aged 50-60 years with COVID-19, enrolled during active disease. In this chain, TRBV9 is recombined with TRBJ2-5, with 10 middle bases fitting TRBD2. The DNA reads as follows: TGTGCCAGCAGCTCGCCGACAGGACTAGCGGCTCTCGGGCAAGAGACCCAGTACTTC. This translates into CASSSPTGLAALGQETQYF.